This T cell receptor (beta chain) is from a study of CD8 T cells in ankylosing spondylitis. TCRdb fed the 5' RACE reads into MiXCR, producing one record per CDR3 protein. The table lists fewer than 550,000 distinct CDR3 sequences, 5.3% of them singletons. Many counts were recorded for this clonotype. Its antigen is as yet unknown. Regarding the study as a whole: A TCR beta motif made of 7 to 9 highly homologous variants seemed typical of ankylosing spondylitis blood.

Germline CDR1 is SGHRS and CDR2 is YFSETQ. V lost 3 bases and J 4 bases, leaving 11 bases between the germline ends. This CDR3 has 13 residues. The TCR comes from a male donor with ankylosing spondylitis. The chain couples TRBV5-1 to TRBJ2-7; no firm D call. The sample comprised blood, either unsorted or a sorted T cell fraction (not recorded which). The CDR3 is CASSSESRYEQYF. CDR3 nucleotide sequence: TGCGCCAGCAGCTCAGAGTCCCGGTACGAGCAGTACTTC.